The T cell receptor beta chain described here comes from a study of T-cell reconstitution after alpha-beta-depleted transplantation in children. Unique molecular identifiers were used to barcode this TCRbeta library. TCRdb reprocessed the PCR reads with MiXCR, giving one entry per CDR3 protein. Seen here are more than 200,000 distinct CDR3 sequences, 9% to 10% observed once, and the top ten hold 5.1%. CDR1 MNHEY and CDR2 SVGAGI come from the germline V gene. Trimming pared 5 bases from V and 5 bases from J, leaving 16 bases between. The CDR3 is made up of 15 amino acids. This clonotype was seen repeatedly, ten times or more.

This TCR derives from a human donor who donated a stem cell graft to a child with SCID. The specimen was PBMCs from the stem cell graft donor, collected from the stem cell graft. J is TRBJ2-1 and V is TRBV6-5; D is possibly TRBD2 (6 bases). The CDR3: CASSHRDWTNNEQFF. CDR3 coding DNA: TGTGCCAGCAGTCACCGGGACTGGACCAACAATGAGCAGTTCTTC.